This TCR beta chain derives from a study of PD-1 blockade in classical Hodgkin lymphoma. Assay used: immunoSEQ multiplex PCR; TCRdb lists only in-frame clones, some missing. The sample lists tens of thousands of clones, 78% occurring once. The CDR3 sequence is 11 residues long. V lost 6 bases and J 6 bases, leaving 9 bases between the germline ends. The V gene's germline CDR1 is SGHAT and CDR2 FQNNGV. Time point denoted: cycle 4 day 1 (C4D1), after more than five weeks of nivolumab. Every single patient, without exception, relapsed after autologous stem cell transplantation, and brentuximab vedotin exposure varied.

The receptor comes from a human donor with classical Hodgkin lymphoma. The sequenced sample was peripheral blood mononuclear cells (PBMCs), obtained before the fourth cycle of nivolumab. The chain recombines TRBV11-2 with TRBJ2-7; weak D call: TRBD2 (6 bases). The CDR3 spells CASRTEGEQYF. The CDR3 nucleotides are TGTGCCAGCAGGACGGAGGGCGAGCAGTACTTC.